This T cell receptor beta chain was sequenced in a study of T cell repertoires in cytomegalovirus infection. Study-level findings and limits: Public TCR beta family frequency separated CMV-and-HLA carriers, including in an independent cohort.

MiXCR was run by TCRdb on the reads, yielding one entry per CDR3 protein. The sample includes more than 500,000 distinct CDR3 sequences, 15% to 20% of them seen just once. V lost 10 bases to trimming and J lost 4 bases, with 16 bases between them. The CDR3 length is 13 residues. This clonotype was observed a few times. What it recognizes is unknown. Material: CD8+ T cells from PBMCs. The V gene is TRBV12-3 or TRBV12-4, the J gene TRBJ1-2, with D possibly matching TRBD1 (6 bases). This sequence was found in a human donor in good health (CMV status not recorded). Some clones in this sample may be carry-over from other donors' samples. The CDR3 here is CAITFAGAYGYTF. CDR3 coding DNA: TGTGCCATCACCTTTGCAGGGGCCTATGGCTACACCTTC.